There are a few counts of the clone carrying this TCR beta chain. The data are from a study of blood T cell repertoires in COVID-19. At the level of the study: Sites in the United States, Italy and Spain provided acute and convalescent COVID-19 samples. PBMCs, B-cell-depleted T cells, or T cells provided the cDNA or gDNA that made up the material.

In the original workflow: From reference gene primer amplification, estimates of nucleated cell counts were derived. Only in-frame clones appear in the TCRdb table, and some are missing; sequencing was by immunoSEQ multiplex PCR. V and J calls and clone size are as listed in that table; D and trimming were resolved from the DNA. The sample has about 170,000 clones; roughly 89% are singletons. V shed 0 bases, J shed 6 bases, and the junction held 8 bases outside the gene matches. CDR1 is SGHDN and CDR2 is FVKESK in the germline V gene. CDR3 length equals 17 residues. The sample comprised peripheral blood. The chain links TRBV14 to TRBJ2-1, with TRBD2 identical over 10 bases. The TCR originated in a woman aged 50 to 65 with acute or convalescent COVID-19. The DNA for the CDR3 is TGTGCCAGCAGCCAAGATTGGGCCAGCGGGGGGGTCAATGAGCAGTTCTTC. Translated, it gives CASSQDWASGGVNEQFF.